The clone carrying this T cell receptor beta chain has just a few counts. Its antigen is as yet unknown. The data were obtained in a study of cytomegalovirus exposure and HLA in healthy donors. On the study more broadly: The same platform as the roughly 630 first-cohort repertoires was used for the 110 or so validation repertoires, a later analysis reported. Study conclusions and caveats: Among TCR beta chains, those listed as cytomegalovirus-associated numbered approximately 150. It was found in a later analysis that first-cohort TCR clusters tended to co-occur in the 120 validation repertoires.

Libraries were prepared by immunoSEQ multiplex PCR; TCRdb keeps only in-frame clonotypes and omits some of them. This sample yields 250,000 to 350,000 clones, of which around 90% are seen a single time; approximately 0.9% belongs to the top ten. Trimming removed 2 bases from V and 6 bases from J; junction bases left unmatched: 8. The V gene's germline CDR1 is KGHSH and CDR2 LQKENI. The CDR3 has 15 residues. The sequence came from a man in his thirties or forties in good health and CMV-seronegative. The chain recombines TRBV18 with TRBJ1-1, with TRBD1 matching over 8 bases. The sequencing input was PBMCs. Written as DNA, the CDR3 is TGTGCCAGCTCACCAGTGGCAGGGGGCAGGGCTGAAGCTTTCTTT. Protein: CASSPVAGGRAEAFF.